Presented here are 20 T cell receptor beta chains from one specimen sequenced in a study of blood T cell repertoires in COVID-19. The assay was immunoSEQ multiplex PCR, and TCRdb's table has in-frame clones only and misses some. The sample holds 180,000 or so clones, approximately 88% seen once. The material sequenced was peripheral blood. All receptors derive from a woman aged 25 to 39 with acute or convalescent COVID-19.

J is TRBJ2-3 and V is TRBV15, with 8 bases lining up with TRBD2. V lost 1 base to trimming and J lost 4 bases; unmatched junction nucleotides: 7. Germline V gene data show CDR1 as LNHNV and CDR2 as YYDKDF (reference sequence). The CDR3 totals 16 residues. The CDR3 region has the DNA TGTGCCACCAGCAGAGTTAGCGGGAAGGGGGCAGATACGCAGTATTTT. Protein sequence: CATSRVSGKGADTQYF.

This clone was found once. CDR3 amino acids: CASTARDRVSEQYF. CDR3 in DNA: TGTGCCAGCACGGCCCGGGACAGGGTTTCCGAGCAGTACTTC. V and J are TRBV7-8 and TRBJ2-7, with 9 bases that match TRBD1. The CDR3 is made up of 14 amino acids. With V trimmed by 7 bases and J by 6 bases, 10 bases remained unmatched. The V gene's germline CDR1 is SGHVS and CDR2 FQNEAQ.

This clone was observed a single time. The rearrangement links TRBV6-1 to TRBJ1-6; D call uncertain. Trimming removed 3 bases at V and 8 bases at J, with 11 bases between. This CDR3 is built from 14 residues. CDR1 is MNHNS, CDR2 SASEGT, per germline. CDR3 protein: CASSEAVVYSPLHF. The CDR3 DNA sequence: TGTGCCAGCAGTGAGGCCGTCGTTTATTCACCCCTCCACTTT.

The V and J genes are TRBV6-2 or TRBV6-3 and TRBJ1-2, with TRBD1 matching 9 bases. Germline V lookup: CDR1 MNHEY, CDR2 SVGEGT. This CDR3 spans 13 amino acids. J lost 6 bases, V lost 5 bases, and 4 bases had no gene match. For the CDR3, the DNA is TGTGCCAGCAGTACAGGGGGCGGAGATGGCTACACCTTC. Translated, it gives CASSTGGGDGYTF.

This clone is a singleton in its sample. The gene calls are TRBV28 and TRBJ2-7; TRBD2 agrees at 11 bases. CDR1 is MDHEN and CDR2 is SYDVKM in the germline V gene. The CDR3 is made up of 14 amino acids. With V trimmed by 5 bases and J by 3 bases, 3 bases remained unmatched. The CDR3 here is CASSGTSGLYEQYF. The DNA of the CDR3 is TGTGCCAGCAGTGGGACTAGCGGCCTCTACGAGCAGTACTTC.

The chain links TRBV12-3 or TRBV12-4 to TRBJ1-5; D remains unclear. This CDR3 spans 13 amino acids. V lost 7 bases and J 0 bases, leaving 7 bases between the germline ends. CDR3 protein: CASTVYSNQPQHF. In DNA form, the CDR3 reads TGTGCCAGCACCGTATATAGCAATCAGCCCCAGCATTTT.

This clone was observed once. CDR3: CASSQEGWEQFF. CDR3 sequence (DNA): TGTGCCAGCAGCCAAGAGGGCTGGGAGCAGTTCTTC. V usage is TRBV4-2 and J usage is TRBJ2-1; D is unclear. CDR3 size: 12 residues. Germline CDR1 reads LGHNA; CDR2 reads YNFKEQ. V was clipped by 0 bases and J by 10 bases, with 7 bases between them.

This clone has just a few counts. CDR3: CASSSLTGTEDYEQYF. Written as DNA, the CDR3 is TGTGCCAGCAGTTCCCTAACAGGGACGGAAGACTACGAGCAGTACTTC. V and J are TRBV6-2 or TRBV6-3 and TRBJ2-7, with TRBD1 as a possible D gene (6 bases). V lost 4 bases and J 3 bases, leaving 19 bases between the germline ends. Looked up from germline, CDR1 is MNHEY and CDR2 is SVGEGT. The CDR3 contains 16 residues.

This chain uses TRBV28 with TRBJ1-5, with unresolved D. V was clipped by 6 bases and J by 6 bases, with 3 bases between them. This CDR3 has 10 amino acids. CDR1 is MDHEN and CDR2 is SYDVKM in the germline V gene. CDR3 amino acids: CASSLQPQHF. CDR3 DNA sequence: TGTGCCAGCAGCCTTCAGCCCCAGCATTTT.

This clone has just a few counts. The chain uses TRBV5-4 and TRBJ2-7; tentatively, D is TRBD1 (6 bases). This CDR3 contains 15 residues. The germline V gene has CDR1 SGHNT and CDR2 YYREEE (reference sequence). Trimming took off 4 bases at V and 4 bases at J, with 18 bases between the two ends. CDR3 amino acids: CASSPGAGVAYEQYF. As DNA, the CDR3 is TGTGCCAGCAGCCCAGGGGCAGGGGTAGCGTACGAGCAGTACTTC.

The chain carries TRBV6-5 and TRBJ1-2; tentatively, D is TRBD1 (5 bases). Germline V gene sequence: CDR1 MNHEY, CDR2 SVGAGI. CDR3 size: 13 residues. The germline V and J ends were trimmed by 6 bases and 7 bases, with 15 bases remaining between them. The CDR3 DNA reads TGTGCCAGCAGAACCTCATCGGGACTTGGCTACACCTTC. Translating gives CASRTSSGLGYTF.

This clone was picked up one time. This chain links TRBV7-6 with TRBJ2-1, with D unclear. This CDR3 region has 11 residues. V lost 7 bases to trimming and J lost 8 bases, with 9 bases between them. Germline lookup yields CDR1 SGHVS and CDR2 FNYEAQ. The CDR3 nucleotides read TGTGCCAGCACCTTGGGCGATGAGCAGTTCTTC. Protein sequence: CASTLGDEQFF.

The V gene is TRBV15, the J gene TRBJ2-5; 7 nucleotides match TRBD1. Germline V gives CDR1 LNHNV, CDR2 YYDKDF (reference sequence). This CDR3 has 13 residues. The V segment lost 0 bases and the J segment 5 bases; nucleotides outside the gene matches: 0. CDR3 DNA: TGTGCCACCAGCAGAGACAGGGGGGAGACCCAGTACTTC. Amino acid sequence: CATSRDRGETQYF.

The chain employs TRBV2 and TRBJ1-5, with TRBD1 matching 7 bases. CDR3 length: 14 residues. Per germline, CDR1 SNHLY and CDR2 FYNNEI. The V gene end was trimmed by 3 bases and the J gene end by 4 bases; junction bases not matched to a gene: 3. DNA of the CDR3: TGTGCCAGCAGTGACTTACAGGGGAATCAGCCCCAGCATTTT. Protein product: CASSDLQGNQPQHF.

A remark on this clone: At the DNA level, this CDR3 is encoded by other sequences in the same sample as well. The J gene is TRBJ2-7, the V gene TRBV7-2; no firm D call. CDR1 and CDR2 (germline): SGHTA, FQGNSA. The CDR3 length is 11 residues. The V end was cut by 4 bases, the J end by 3 bases, with 4 bases between. In nucleotides, the CDR3 is TGTGCCAGCAGCTCGTACTACGAGCAGTACTTC. It codes for CASSSYYEQYF.

This chain joins TRBV5-1 and TRBJ2-3; unclear D gene. The CDR3 length is 14 residues. V was trimmed by 6 bases and J by 0 bases, leaving 11 bases between them. Germline V gives CDR1 SGHRS, CDR2 YFSETQ. The CDR3 sequence: CASNLVESTDTQYF. The CDR3 bases are TGCGCCAGCAACCTTGTGGAGAGCACAGATACGCAGTATTTT.

The chain uses TRBV7-2 and TRBJ2-5, with D possibly being TRBD2 (6 bases). Germline CDR1 SGHTA, CDR2 FQGNSA. The CDR3 loop spans 15 amino acids. The V gene lost 1 base and the J gene lost 2 bases, with 11 bases spanning the gap. The CDR3 here is CASSLGVGGQETQYF. DNA for the CDR3: TGTGCCAGCAGCTTAGGGGTTGGAGGGCAAGAGACCCAGTACTTC.

This sequence joins TRBV2 and TRBJ2-5; unclear D gene. Germline CDR1 SNHLY, CDR2 FYNNEI. CDR3 length equals 13 residues. V dropped 3 bases and J dropped 3 bases, with 8 bases sitting between them. The CDR3 bases are TGTGCCAGCAGTGAGTTCATAGAAGAGACCCAGTACTTC. Amino acid sequence: CASSEFIEETQYF.

This sequence joins TRBV11-3 and TRBJ2-4, with D possibly matching TRBD2 (6 bases). In germline, CDR1 is SGHNT, CDR2 YENEEA. The CDR3 spans 14 residues. V lost 8 bases and J lost 0, with 11 bases in between. The CDR3 region is CASGNSGAKNIQYF. CDR3 nucleotides: TGTGCCAGCGGCAATAGCGGAGCCAAAAACATTCAGTACTTC.

V and J are TRBV2 and TRBJ2-5, with 9 bases fitting TRBD2. J was trimmed by 1 base and V by 1 base; bases with no gene match: 7. Per germline, CDR1 SNHLY and CDR2 FYNNEI. CDR3 length: 17 residues. In nucleotides, the CDR3 is TGTGCCAGCAGTGAAGACCTTGGCGGGAGGGCCCAAGAGACCCAGTACTTC. Translating it yields CASSEDLGGRAQETQYF.